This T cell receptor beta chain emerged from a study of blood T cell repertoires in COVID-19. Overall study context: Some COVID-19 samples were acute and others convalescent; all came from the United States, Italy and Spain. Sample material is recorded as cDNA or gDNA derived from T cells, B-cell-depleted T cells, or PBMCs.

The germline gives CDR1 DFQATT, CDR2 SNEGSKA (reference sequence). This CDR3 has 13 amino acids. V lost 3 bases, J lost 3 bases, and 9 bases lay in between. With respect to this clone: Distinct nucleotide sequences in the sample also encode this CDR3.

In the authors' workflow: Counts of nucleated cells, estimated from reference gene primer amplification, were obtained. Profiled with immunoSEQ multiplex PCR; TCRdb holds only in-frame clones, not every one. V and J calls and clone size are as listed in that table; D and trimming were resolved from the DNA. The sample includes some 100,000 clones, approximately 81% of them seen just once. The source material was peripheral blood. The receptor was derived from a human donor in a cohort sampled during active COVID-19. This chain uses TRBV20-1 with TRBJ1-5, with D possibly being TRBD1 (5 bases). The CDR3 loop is CSASQGVNQPQHF. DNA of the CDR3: TGCAGTGCTAGTCAGGGCGTCAATCAGCCCCAGCATTTT.